This T cell receptor beta chain was identified during a study of shared clonotypes between healthy human individuals. Overall study results and limits: Rarefaction exposed incomplete sorted-subset sequencing despite large depth. Sampling was confined to blood; repertoires within tissues likely differ.

Over several immunoSEQ plates, each subset's genomic DNA was distributed in even portions. This table comes from immunoSEQ multiplex PCR, and its TCRdb copy is limited to in-frame clones, with some not included. The data contain more than 2 million clones, roughly 95% of them singletons. CDR3 length: 12 residues. Trimming cost V 2 bases and J 1 base, with 2 bases left between them. Germline CDR1 is SEHNR and CDR2 is FQNEAQ (reference sequence). Comments on this clone: The antigen remains undetermined.

Naive CD8 cells lacked CD45RO, underwent positive selection for CCR7 and left out terminally differentiated effector memory CD45RA+ cells. The receptor's source is a man in his late teens or twenties in good health. Some clones in this sample may be carry-over from other donors' samples. What was sequenced was naive CD8+ T cells from PBMCs. The chain combines TRBV7-9 with TRBJ2-5; D is unresolved. The CDR3 coding sequence is TGTGCCAGCAGCTTACCCCAAGAGACCCAGTACTTC. Its protein is CASSLPQETQYF.